This TCR beta chain was identified during a study of T cell responses to AZD1222 COVID-19 vaccine. Sequencing was performed with immunoSEQ multiplex PCR; in TCRdb, only in-frame clones are kept and a portion is missing. This table holds roughly 100,000 clones, 89% found once. Study-wide points: Nearly half of the spike-specific TCRs reportedly recognize variant regions that carry no mutations. White British ancestry dominated among donors, who included more females, and clonal diversity was possibly underestimated.

As regards this clone: Its cognate antigen is unknown.

The sample was peripheral blood, taken 28 days after the second AZD1222 dose. The TCR sequence derives from an adult who received the AZD1222 COVID-19 vaccine.

The CDR3 DNA reads TGTGCCACCAGCACCCGAACTAGCGGGATGCTAGCCAAAAACATTCAGTACTTC. Protein sequence: CATSTRTSGMLAKNIQYF. This chain joins TRBV15 and TRBJ2-4; 10 bases are a match to TRBD2. This CDR3 has 18 residues. The germline gives CDR1 LNHNV, CDR2 YYDKDF (reference sequence). V was pared by 4 bases and J by 0 bases, with 9 bases of the junction left unmatched.